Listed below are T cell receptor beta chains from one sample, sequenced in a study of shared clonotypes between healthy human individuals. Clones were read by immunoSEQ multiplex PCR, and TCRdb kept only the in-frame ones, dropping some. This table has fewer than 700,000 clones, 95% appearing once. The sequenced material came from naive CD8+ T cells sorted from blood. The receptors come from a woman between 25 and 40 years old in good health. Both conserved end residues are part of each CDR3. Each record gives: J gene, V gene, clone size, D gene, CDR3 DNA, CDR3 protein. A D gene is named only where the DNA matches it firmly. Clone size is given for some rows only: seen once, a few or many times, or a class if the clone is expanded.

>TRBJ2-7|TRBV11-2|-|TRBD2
TGTGCCAGCAGCCTCTACGGGAGGGAGCAGTACTTC
CASSLYGREQYF
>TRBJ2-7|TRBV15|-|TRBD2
TGTGCCACCAGCAGCGGACTAGGCGCCTACGAGCAGTACTTC
CATSSGLGAYEQYF
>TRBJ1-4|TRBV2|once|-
TGTGCCAGCAGTGATAGGCAGGGGAATGAAAAACTGTTTTTT
CASSDRQGNEKLFF
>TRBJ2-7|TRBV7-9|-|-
TGTGCCAGCAGCTTAGCCGGGAGTCTTTACGAGCAGTACTTC
CASSLAGSLYEQYF
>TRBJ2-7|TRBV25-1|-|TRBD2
TGTGCCACCGGGGGAGGGTTTGCGCACGAGCAGTACTTC
CATGGGFAHEQYF
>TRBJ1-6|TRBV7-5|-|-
TGTGTCAGAAGCTTATATTGTAATTCACCCCTCCACTTT
CVRSLYCNSPLHF
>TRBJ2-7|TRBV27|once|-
TGTGCCAGCAGTAAACGGGACATCAAATACTACGAGCAGTACTTC
CASSKRDIKYYEQYF
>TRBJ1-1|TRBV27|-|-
TGTGCCAGCAGTTTACAGGAGAACACTGAAGCTTTCTTT
CASSLQENTEAFF
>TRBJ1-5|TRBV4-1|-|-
TGCGCCAGCAGCCAAGATGGGGGTTTGAGCAATCAGCCCCAGCATTTT
CASSQDGGLSNQPQHF
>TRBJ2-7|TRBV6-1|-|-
TGTGCCAGCAGTGAAGCTGGCCTTGACGAGCAGTACTTC
CASSEAGLDEQYF
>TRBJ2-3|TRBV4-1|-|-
TGCGCCAGCCTACTGGACTCTGGCCCTAACACAGATACGCAGTATTTT
CASLLDSGPNTDTQYF
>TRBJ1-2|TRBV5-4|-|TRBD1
TGTGCCAGCGGGGACAGGGGTCCTTACTATGGCTACACCTTC
CASGDRGPYYGYTF
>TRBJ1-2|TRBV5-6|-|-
TGTGCCAGCAGCTTGGGAGGGGTTCCCGATTGCTACACCTTC
CASSLGGVPDCYTF
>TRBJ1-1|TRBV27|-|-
TGTGCCAGCAGCCCGGGAAGGCACACTGAAGCTTTCTTT
CASSPGRHTEAFF
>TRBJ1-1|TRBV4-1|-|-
TGCGCCAGCAGCCAAGAAGCGTGGGCGGACACTGAAGCTTTCTTT
CASSQEAWADTEAFF
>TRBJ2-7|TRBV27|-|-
TGTGCCAGCAGTCCCGCGGGTCCAGACGAGCAGTACTTC
CASSPAGPDEQYF
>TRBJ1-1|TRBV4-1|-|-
TGCGCCAGCAGATCGGGGGGAGCTGAAGCTTTCTTT
CASRSGGAEAFF
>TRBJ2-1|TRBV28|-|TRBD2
TGTGCCAGCAGTTTGACTAGCGGGAGTAGCAATGAGCAGTTCTTC
CASSLTSGSSNEQFF
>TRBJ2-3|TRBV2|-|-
TGTGCCAGCACCCCAGTCTCAGATACGCAGTATTTT
CASTPVSDTQYF
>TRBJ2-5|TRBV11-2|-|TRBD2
TGTGCCAGCAGCTTAGAAATAGCGGGGACCCGCGGGACCCAGTACTTC
CASSLEIAGTRGTQYF
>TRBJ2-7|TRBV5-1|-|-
TGCGCCAGCAGTTCGGGGGTCCGAGAGGGGTACGAGCAGTACTTC
CASSSGVREGYEQYF
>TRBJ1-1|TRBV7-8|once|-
TGTGCCAGCAGCTTATTAGCCGAGATGAACACTGAAGCTTTCTTT
CASSLLAEMNTEAFF
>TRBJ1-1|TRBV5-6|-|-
TGTGCCAGCAGCTTGGGACAGGCGAAGAACACTGAAGCTTTCTTT
CASSLGQAKNTEAFF
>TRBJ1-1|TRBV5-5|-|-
TGTGCCAGCAGCTCAGGTAGAAACACTGAAGCTTTCTTT
CASSSGRNTEAFF
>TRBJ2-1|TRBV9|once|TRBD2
TGTGCCAGCAGCTCCGTAGCGGGAGGGTGGAATGAGCAGTTCTTC
CASSSVAGGWNEQFF
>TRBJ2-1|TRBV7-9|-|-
TGTGCCAGCAGCCCTGTGTCGGGGCAGGGGATCGATGAGCAGTTCTTC
CASSPVSGQGIDEQFF
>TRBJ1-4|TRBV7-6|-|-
TGTGCCAGCAGCTCCTTTTCTAGTTTGTTGGTAACTAATGAAAAACTGTTTTTT
CASSSFSSLLVTNEKLFF
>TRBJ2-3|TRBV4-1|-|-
TGCGCCAGCAGCCATGCCGGGAGCACAGATACGCAGTATTTT
CASSHAGSTDTQYF
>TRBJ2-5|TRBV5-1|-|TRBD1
TGCGCCAGCAGTCTCCTATCAGTAGTTAGGACAGGGGTCGAGACCCAGTACTTC
CASSLLSVVRTGVETQYF
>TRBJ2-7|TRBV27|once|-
TGTGCCAGCAGTTTGGCGACCTCCTACGAGCAGTACTTC
CASSLATSYEQYF
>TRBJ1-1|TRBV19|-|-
TGTGCCAGTAGTCAGCCGACAGGAAAAGCTTTCTTT
CASSQPTGKAFF
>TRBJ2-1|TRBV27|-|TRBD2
TGTGCCAGCAGTCTAGGACTAGGCTCGGGCGAGCAGTTCTTC
CASSLGLGSGEQFF
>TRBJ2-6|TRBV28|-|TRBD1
TGTGCCAGCAGTAACCCCCCGGGACAGGGGGCCAACGTCCTGACTTTC
CASSNPPGQGANVLTF
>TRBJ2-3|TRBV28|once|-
TGTGCCAGCAGTAGGACAGTCGGCGGGGATACGCAGTATTTT
CASSRTVGGDTQYF
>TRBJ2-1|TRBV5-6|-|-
TGTGCCAGCAGCTTCCAGGGGATCCCCTACAATGAGCAGTTCTTC
CASSFQGIPYNEQFF
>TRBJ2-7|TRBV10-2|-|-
TGCGCCAGCAGTGAGGTGTCCTACGAGCAGTACTTC
CASSEVSYEQYF
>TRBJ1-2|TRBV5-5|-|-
TGTGCCAGCAGCTTAGCTCAGGGTTACTATGGCTACACCTTC
CASSLAQGYYGYTF
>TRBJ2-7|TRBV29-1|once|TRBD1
TGCAGCGTTGAAGGAATATGGACAGGAGTTTCCTACGAGCAGTACTTC
CSVEGIWTGVSYEQYF
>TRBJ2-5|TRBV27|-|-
TGTGCCAGCAGCACCGGGGCTCGGGAGCAGTACTTC
CASSTGAREQYF
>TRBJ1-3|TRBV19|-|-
TGTGCCTCAACGGGGTTTGGCTCTGGAAACACCATATATTTT
CASTGFGSGNTIYF
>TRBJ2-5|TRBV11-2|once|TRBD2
TGTGCCAGCAGGGGGACTAGCGGGAGTTGGGAGACCCAGTACTTC
CASRGTSGSWETQYF
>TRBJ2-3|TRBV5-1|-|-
TGCGCCAGCAGCTTGGAAACCGTTTCAGATACGCAGTATTTT
CASSLETVSDTQYF
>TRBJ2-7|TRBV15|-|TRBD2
TGTGCCACCAGCTCCGCGACACTGACTAGCGGGAGGGCCGGGAGGGGCGAGCAGTACTTC
CATSSATLTSGRAGRGEQYF
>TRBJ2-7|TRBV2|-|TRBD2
TGTGCCAGCAGTGGACAGGGAACTAGCGGGAGGGTGCGGGTGTACGAGCAGTACTTC
CASSGQGTSGRVRVYEQYF
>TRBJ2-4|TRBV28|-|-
TGTGCCAGCAGTTTTTGGCGAGAAGCCAAAAACATTCAGTACTTC
CASSFWREAKNIQYF
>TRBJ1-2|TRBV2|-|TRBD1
TGTGCCGGTCGGGACAGCTACTTCTATGGCTACACCTTC
CAGRDSYFYGYTF
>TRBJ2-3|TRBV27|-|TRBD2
TGTGCCAGCAGTTCCGGGACTAGCGGGAGAGATACGCAGTATTTT
CASSSGTSGRDTQYF
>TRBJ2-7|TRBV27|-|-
TGTGCCAGCAGCCCGGGGAGCTCCTACGAGCAGTACTTC
CASSPGSSYEQYF
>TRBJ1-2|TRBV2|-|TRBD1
TGTGCCAGCAGTGCAAACCCGGGACAGATAGGCGGCTACACCTTC
CASSANPGQIGGYTF
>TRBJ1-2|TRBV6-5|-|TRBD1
TGTGCCAGCAGCCTCGACAGGGCAGCTAACTATGGCTACACCTTC
CASSLDRAANYGYTF
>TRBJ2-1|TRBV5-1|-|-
TGCGCCAGCAGTGGCTTATTCGGTTTCGATGAGCAGTTCTTC
CASSGLFGFDEQFF
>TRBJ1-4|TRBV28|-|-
TGTGCCAGCAGTTTATCGTTGGCAGTTAAGGAAAAACTGTTTTTT
CASSLSLAVKEKLFF
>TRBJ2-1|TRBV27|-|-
TGTGCCAGCAGTCCCTCCATGGGGAATGAGCAGTTCTTC
CASSPSMGNEQFF
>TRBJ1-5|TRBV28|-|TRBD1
TGTGCCAGCATCCGGGACAGGGGTTTCGGGCAGCCCCAGCATTTT
CASIRDRGFGQPQHF
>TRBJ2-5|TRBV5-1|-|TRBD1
TGCGCCAGCAGCCAAGGGACAGCCTACCAAGAGACCCAGTACTTC
CASSQGTAYQETQYF
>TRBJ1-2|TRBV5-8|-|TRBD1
TGTGCCAGCAGCTTTTTGTCAGGGACAGGGGAAGATGGCTACACCTTC
CASSFLSGTGEDGYTF
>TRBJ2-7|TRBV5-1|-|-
TGCGCCAGCAGCCCGGGGCCTGTTCAGGGTTTACACGAGCAGTACTTC
CASSPGPVQGLHEQYF
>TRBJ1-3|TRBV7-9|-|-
TGTGCCAGCAGCTATTTTCAATCTGCCGCCGGAAACACCATATATTTT
CASSYFQSAAGNTIYF
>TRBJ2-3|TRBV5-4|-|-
TGTGCCAGCAGTAGCGGTTTAGGGGATACGCAGTATTTT
CASSSGLGDTQYF